The 3 T cell receptor beta chains listed next were all sequenced from one sample in a study of T-cell reconstitution after alpha-beta-depleted transplantation in children. Preparing the TCRbeta library involved the use of unique molecular identifiers. TCRdb redid the calling of the PCR reads with MiXCR, one entry per CDR3 protein. The sample includes some 260,000 distinct CDR3 sequences, under 30% of them seen just once. The source was PBMCs, mostly from graft donor cells, collected 360 days after TCRalphabeta/CD19-depleted stem cell transplant. The source of these receptors is a female patient aged 2-9 years who had a stem cell transplant for congenital amegakaryocytic thrombocytopenia, so the T cells may come from the graft donor.

V is TRBV18 and J is TRBJ2-7, with 8 bases identical to TRBD2. The CDR3 sequence is 14 residues long. In germline, CDR1 is KGHSH, CDR2 LQKENI. V shed 3 bases, J shed 2 bases, and the junction held 3 bases outside the gene matches. CDR3 amino acids: CASSPSGITYEQYF. CDR3 DNA: TGTGCCAGCTCACCTAGCGGGATTACCTACGAGCAGTACTTC.

This clonotype occurred a few times. This chain connects TRBV6-2 or TRBV6-3 to TRBJ2-1, with 7 bases lining up with TRBD1. CDR3 length: 18 residues. CDR1 and CDR2 from the germline V gene are MNHEY and SVGEGT. J lost 0 bases, V lost 7 bases, and 15 bases had no gene match. This CDR3 reads CASTFHPGQESSYNEQFF. For the CDR3, the DNA is TGTGCCAGCACCTTCCACCCCGGACAGGAGAGCTCCTACAATGAGCAGTTCTTC.

At least ten counts were recorded for this clonotype. The chain is built from TRBV11-2 and TRBJ2-2; no clear D gene. The CDR3 has 16 residues. Germline CDR1 SGHAT, CDR2 FQNNGV. V dropped 2 bases and J dropped 6 bases, with 16 bases sitting between them. In DNA form, the CDR3 reads TGTGCCAGCAGCTTACTCCGGGTCCCGAGTTCCGGGGAGCTGTTTTTT. Translation gives CASSLLRVPSSGELFF.